The next 28 T cell receptor beta chains were all read from a single sample in a study of neurological immune-mediated disorders. TCRdb processed the 5' RACE reads anew with MiXCR; each CDR3 protein has one entry. The sample includes more than 50,000 distinct CDR3 sequences, around 3.9% seen only once; the top ten take approximately 1.2%. Sequencing was carried out using PBMCs. All receptors derive from a man aged 25-45 years with multiple sclerosis.

This clonotype was seen at least ten times. This chain joins TRBV20-1 and TRBJ2-2, with D uncertain. V lost 6 bases, J lost 1 base, and 9 bases lay in between. The germline gives CDR1 DFQATT, CDR2 SNEGSKA (reference sequence). The CDR3 spans 13 residues. Written as DNA, the CDR3 is TGCAGTGCCAAGGACGGGAACACCGGGGAGCTGTTTTTT. It is translated as CSAKDGNTGELFF.

This clonotype was detected many times. The V call is TRBV5-1, the J call TRBJ2-7, with TRBD1 matching over 7 bases. V lost 4 bases and J lost 2; bases outside the gene matches: 6. Germline V gives CDR1 SGHRS, CDR2 YFSETQ. This CDR3 comprises 14 residues. The CDR3: CASSDRDRPYEQYF. The CDR3 coding sequence is TGCGCCAGCAGCGACCGGGACAGACCCTACGAGCAGTACTTC.

This clonotype showed up just a few times. An end of the junction does not agree with germline; a read error may underlie this. The rearrangement uses TRBV6-5 and TRBJ1-6, with TRBD1 as a possible D gene (5 bases). This CDR3 is 16 amino acids long. Per germline, CDR1 MNHEY and CDR2 SVGAGI. CDR3 residues: CASSYDNGHINSPLHF. The CDR3 DNA sequence: TGTGCCAGCAGTTACGATAATGGACACATTAATTCACCCCTACACTTT.

This clonotype was counted many times. The V gene is TRBV15, the J gene TRBJ2-1; tentative D call: TRBD1 (6 bases). CDR3 length: 16 residues. Per the germline V gene, CDR1 is LNHNV and CDR2 is YYDKDF (reference sequence). V was clipped by 1 base and J by 1 base, with 11 bases between them. The CDR3 bases are TGTGCCACCAGCAGAGTAGGGGGTAGTTCCTACAATGAGCAGTTCTTC. Amino acid sequence: CATSRVGGSSYNEQFF.

Notes on this clonotype: Here the CDR3 omits its conserved ending phenylalanine or tryptophan, so a read error is the likely source. The DNA is left out, because the CDR3 cannot be placed on it with certainty; the CDR3 is given as TCRdb lists it. The V call is TRBV7-9, the J call TRBJ1-6. The CDR3 spans 16 residues, counting both ends. Germline-derived CDR1 and CDR2 are SEHNR and FQNEAQ (reference sequence). CDR3 loop: CASSAGASPYNSPLNI.

About this clonotype itself: Since a much larger clone is just one base distant, this may be a read error. This chain connects TRBV20-1 to TRBJ1-2; no firm D call. This CDR3 has 13 residues. Looked up from germline, CDR1 is DFQATT and CDR2 is SNEGSKA (reference sequence). Trimming cost V 1 base and J 3 bases, with 9 bases left between them. The CDR3 nucleotides read TGCAGTGCTAGAGTCACATTAGACTATGGCTACACCTTC. It encodes CSARVTLDYGYTF.

This clonotype was seen just once. This may stem from a read error, because a much larger clone lies one nucleotide away. The V gene is TRBV5-1, the J gene TRBJ2-1; TRBD1 matches at 7 bases. This CDR3 has 13 amino acids. Germline V lookup: CDR1 SGHRS, CDR2 YFSETQ. The CDR3 sequence: CANSPGQYNEQFF. The DNA of the CDR3 is TGCGCCAACAGCCCGGGACAGTACAATGAGCAGTTCTTC.

This clonotype was observed at least ten times. The chain combines TRBV5-1 with TRBJ1-6; D remains ambiguous. V dropped 4 bases and J dropped 5 bases, with 13 bases sitting between them. Germline V gives CDR1 SGHRS, CDR2 YFSETQ. This CDR3 is built from 15 residues. The CDR3 nucleotides are TGCGCCAGCAGCCCAGAGGGTGTCAATAATTCACCCCTCCACTTT. This sequence encodes CASSPEGVNNSPLHF.

This clonotype was seen repeatedly, ten times or more. J is TRBJ2-7 and V is TRBV12-3 or TRBV12-4, with D hard to call. Deletions cut 6 bases from V and 1 base from J, with 4 bases between. The CDR3 is 11 amino acids. CDR3 bases: TGTGCCAGCAGCCAATCCTACGAGCAGTACTTC. Amino acids: CASSQSYEQYF.

This clonotype appeared a few times. Its ends do not fully match the called genes, so a read error is possible. V gene TRBV20-1 combines with J gene TRBJ1-6, with a tentative D call TRBD1 (6 bases). This CDR3 is built from 15 residues. Germline CDR1 reads DFQATT; CDR2 reads SNEGSKA (reference sequence). CDR3 bases: TGCAGTGCTAGAGAGGGCAGGGGAAATAATTCACCCCTCAACTTT. It is translated as CSAREGRGNNSPLNF.

This clonotype was observed at least ten times. An end of the junction differs from the germline gene, which may be a read error. The chain joins TRBV12-3 or TRBV12-4 to TRBJ1-6; D is uncertain. The CDR3 totals 14 residues. CDR3 protein: CASSLFAGRSPLNF. The CDR3 nucleotides are TGTGCCAGCAGTTTGTTTGCAGGTCGATCACCCCTCAACTTT.

This clonotype was recorded at least ten times. CDR3 sequence: CASSSGSRAMNTEAFF. CDR3 bases: TGTGCCAGCAGCTCAGGGTCGCGGGCTATGAACACTGAAGCTTTCTTT. The chain links TRBV27 to TRBJ1-1; D perhaps matches TRBD1 (5 bases). There are 16 residues in the CDR3. Germline CDR1 is MNHEY and CDR2 is SMNVEV (reference sequence). The ends were cut back, 6 bases at V and 0 bases at J, with 17 bases in the middle.

This clonotype was picked up many times. The genes are TRBV12-3 or TRBV12-4 and TRBJ1-5; no firm D call. V was clipped by 6 bases and J by 1 base, with 13 bases between them. The CDR3 sequence is 15 residues long. CDR3 residues: CASSDGRFSNQPQHF. CDR3 sequence (DNA): TGTGCCAGCAGCGATGGAAGGTTCAGCAATCAGCCCCAGCATTTT.

This clonotype was seen repeatedly, ten times or more. The rearrangement uses TRBV3-1 and TRBJ2-5; a possible D gene is TRBD2 (6 bases). This CDR3 has 16 residues. Between the trimmed V and J ends, which lost 1 base and 1 base, there was a span of 13 bases. The germline V gene has CDR1 LGHDT and CDR2 YNNKEL (reference sequence). CDR3 sequence (DNA): TGTGCCAGCAGCCAAGGGTGGGGGGACCGCCAAGAGACCCAGTACTTC. This translates into CASSQGWGDRQETQYF.

There are many counts of this clonotype. The gene calls are TRBV10-3 and TRBJ1-6; 8 bases agree with TRBD1. The CDR3 is 16 amino acids. The J segment lost 8 bases and the V segment lost 4 bases, leaving 10 bases of the junction unmatched. The germline gives CDR1 ENHRY, CDR2 SYGVKD. The CDR3 loop reads CAISVTRGQGDSPLHF. CDR3 bases: TGTGCCATCAGTGTCACTAGAGGACAGGGAGATTCACCCCTCCACTTT.

This clonotype came up a few times. The CDR3 end shows no conserved phenylalanine or tryptophan, and so a read error is likely. The rearrangement links TRBV20-1 to TRBJ2-7; possibly TRBD1 for D (6 bases). This CDR3 contains 17 residues. Germline CDR1 reads DFQATT; CDR2 reads SNEGSKA (reference sequence). With 6 bases removed from V and 6 bases from J, the gap between germline ends came to 30 bases. CDR3 in DNA: TGCAGTGCGAAACACTACCGGGACACCCAATCCTTGGGCGAGCAGTACAAC. The encoded protein is CSAKHYRDTQSLGEQYN.

In its sample, this clonotype was seen many times. V and J are TRBV7-2 and TRBJ2-5; no definite D call. Germline V CDR1 and CDR2: SGHTA, FQGNSA. With 5 bases removed from V and 2 bases from J, the gap between germline ends came to 9 bases. This CDR3 is built from 13 residues. CDR3 coding DNA: TGTGCCAGCAGCCGGGTTTCACAAGAGACCCAGTACTTC. Translated: CASSRVSQETQYF.

Many counts were recorded for this clonotype. The chain uses TRBV7-6 and TRBJ2-7, with 7 nucleotides matching TRBD2. The CDR3 covers 14 residues. V lost 6 bases to trimming and J lost 3 bases; unmatched junction nucleotides: 8. Germline V gives CDR1 SGHVS, CDR2 FNYEAQ. The chain's CDR3 is CASSPPGGSYEQYF. The DNA of the CDR3 is TGTGCCAGCAGTCCTCCGGGGGGAAGCTACGAGCAGTACTTC.

This clonotype was found many times. The chain recombines TRBV5-1 with TRBJ1-4; D perhaps matches TRBD1 (6 bases). V was pared by 3 bases and J by 8 bases, with 17 bases between. CDR3 length: 15 residues. Germline values: CDR1 SGHRS, CDR2 YFSETQ. CDR3 in DNA: TGCGCCAGCAGCTCGGCCCAGACAGGTTCCGAAAAACTGTTTTTT. Translated: CASSSAQTGSEKLFF.

This clonotype turned up a few times. The chain has TRBV6-6 and TRBJ1-5; 8 nucleotides line up with TRBD1. The CDR3 contains 16 residues. V shed 11 bases and J 5 bases; nucleotides not matched to a gene: 17. Germline V CDR1 and CDR2: MNHNY, SVGAGI (reference sequence). In nucleotides, the CDR3 is TGTGCCGCACGCGGGGCCCGGGACAGGTCAGATCAGCCCCAGCATTTT. Protein product: CAARGARDRSDQPQHF.

This clonotype was seen many times. V and J are TRBV5-1 and TRBJ2-5; possible D gene TRBD2, 6 bases. CDR1 and CDR2 (germline): SGHRS, YFSETQ. Trimming removed 4 bases at V and 3 bases at J, with 13 bases between. This CDR3 has 14 amino acids. CDR3 amino acids: CASSLGGTEETQYF. CDR3 in DNA: TGCGCCAGCAGCCTGGGGGGAACCGAAGAGACCCAGTACTTC. The variable domain in full, completed from reference TRBV5-1 and TRBJ2-5, reads KAGVTQTPRYLIKTRGQQVTLSCSPISGHRSVSWYQQTPGQGLQFLFEYFSETQRNKGNFPGRFSGRQFSNSRSEMNVSTLELGDSALYLCASSLGGTEETQYFGPGTRLLVL.

At least ten counts were recorded for this clonotype. The V and J genes are TRBV12-3 or TRBV12-4 and TRBJ2-5; D is ambiguous. The CDR3 has 13 residues. Trimming took 4 bases from V and 4 from J, leaving 10 bases between them. CDR3 in amino acids: CASSSGKRETQYF. CDR3 bases: TGTGCCAGCAGTTCAGGAAAAAGAGAGACCCAGTACTTC.

The sample holds many counts of this clonotype. The chain has TRBV5-6 and TRBJ2-2; TRBD2 agrees at 9 bases. CDR3 length: 16 amino acids. Germline loops: CDR1 SGHDT, CDR2 YYEEEE. V dropped 4 bases and J dropped 5; count of bases not matched to a gene: 9. For the CDR3, the DNA is TGTGCCAGCAGCACAAGAGCGGGGGGAAAAACCGGGGAGCTGTTTTTT. It translates to CASSTRAGGKTGELFF. Full variable domain (rest looked up from reference TRBV5-6 and TRBJ2-2): DAGVTQSPTHLIKTRGQQVTLRCSPKSGHDTVSWYQQALGQGPQFIFQYYEEEERQRGNFPDRFSGHQFPNYSSELNVNALLLGDSALYLCASSTRAGGKTGELFFGEGSRLTVL.

This clonotype was counted ten times or more. Written as DNA, the CDR3 is TGTGCCAGCAGGGCCGGGGGAGTTTACTATGGCTACACCTTC. Its protein is CASRAGGVYYGYTF. This chain links TRBV6-5 with TRBJ1-2; possibly TRBD1 for D (5 bases). Germline V gives CDR1 MNHEY, CDR2 SVGAGI. Trimming cost V 6 bases and J 3 bases, with 14 bases left between them. This CDR3 is built from 14 residues.

In its sample, this clonotype was seen many times. This chain links TRBV29-1 with TRBJ1-2; D is perhaps TRBD1 (5 bases). Per the germline V gene, CDR1 is SQVTM and CDR2 is ANQGSEA. V lost 7 bases, J lost 0 bases, and 12 bases lay in between. This CDR3 spans 13 amino acids. The CDR3 region has the DNA TGCAGCGCCGGGACGAGAACTAACTATGGCTACACCTTC. Protein: CSAGTRTNYGYTF.

This clonotype occurred many times. V and J are TRBV5-1 and TRBJ2-1; the D is unclear. This CDR3 comprises 15 residues. Trimming took 0 bases from V and 0 from J, leaving 7 bases between them. Germline CDR1 SGHRS, CDR2 YFSETQ. This CDR3 is CASSLDRRSYNEQFF. CDR3 DNA: TGCGCCAGCAGCTTGGACCGACGCTCCTACAATGAGCAGTTCTTC.

This clonotype has a count of ten or more. This chain links TRBV10-3 with TRBJ2-1, with D unclear. The CDR3 is made up of 12 amino acids. Trimming removed 2 bases at V and 10 bases at J, with 9 bases between. Germline-derived CDR1 and CDR2 are ENHRY and SYGVKD. In nucleotides, the CDR3 is TGTGCCATCAGTGAGCTGGGTTTCGAGCAGTTCTTC. It translates to CAISELGFEQFF.

The table lists this clonotype with many counts. The chain uses TRBV4-1 and TRBJ1-4; the match to TRBD1 covers 12 bases. The CDR3 is made up of 18 amino acids. Germline-derived CDR1 and CDR2 are MGHRA and YSYEKL. J was trimmed by 4 bases and V by 6 bases; bases with no gene match: 12. CDR3 sequence: CASSRTGTGGDGNEKLFF. Here the CDR3 DNA reads TGCGCCAGCAGTCGAACCGGGACAGGGGGCGATGGTAATGAAAAACTGTTTTTT.